Listed below are T cell receptor beta chains from one sample, sequenced in a study of blood T cell repertoires in COVID-19. Sequencing was performed with immunoSEQ multiplex PCR; in TCRdb, only in-frame clones are kept and a portion is missing. This sample has 270,000 or so clones, with approximately 84% found just once. The sequenced material came from peripheral blood. Source of these receptors: a human donor with COVID-19, enrolled during active disease. The donor label of this sample is uncertain. Both conserved end residues are part of each CDR3. The D gene is left open where the match is weak. A row's size may be missing; if present it is once, few, many or a size class.

TRBJ1-6	.	TRBV28	TRBD1	TGTGCCAGCAGTTTGTGGGGACAGGCAACCTCCTATAATTCACCCCTCCACTTT	CASSLWGQATSYNSPLHF
TRBJ2-7	once	TRBV5-1	TRBD2	TGCGCCAGCAGCTTGACTAGCGGGGGTTACGAGCAGTACTTC	CASSLTSGGYEQYF
TRBJ2-7	once	TRBV7-2	TRBD2	TGTGCCAGCAGCCCAACCGGTACTAGCGGAGCCTACGAGCAGTACTTC	CASSPTGTSGAYEQYF
TRBJ2-1	.	TRBV7-2	.	TGTGCCAGCAGCTTAAGGGGGTCTGGTGGGAGGGCCTGGTACAATGAGCAGTTCTTC	CASSLRGSGGRAWYNEQFF
TRBJ1-1	.	TRBV27	.	TGTGCCAGCAGTTTAAATTCCTTTCCTCGAGGGAACACTGAAGCTTTCTTT	CASSLNSFPRGNTEAFF
TRBJ1-6	many	TRBV19	.	TGTGCCAGTAAAAGGAGGCCGGGGGCACCCCTCCACTTT	CASKRRPGAPLHF
TRBJ2-7	few	TRBV24-1	TRBD2	TGTGCCACCAGTGACACTAGCGGGGCCGTCCACGAGCAGTACTTC	CATSDTSGAVHEQYF
TRBJ1-2	once	TRBV30	.	TGTGCCTGGAGTGGGTTATTGACATCTAACTATGGCTACACCTTC	CAWSGLLTSNYGYTF
TRBJ1-5	.	TRBV5-1	.	TGCGCCAGCAGCTTGGAAGGGGCAGGGTACGATCAGCCCCAGCATTTT	CASSLEGAGYDQPQHF
TRBJ1-1	few	TRBV4-3	TRBD1	TGCGCCAGCAGCCAAGCCCTGGACAGGCCTGAAGCTTTCTTT	CASSQALDRPEAFF
TRBJ2-5	.	TRBV27	TRBD2	TGTGCCACCAAGGGGCGGGAGGGCCTTGGGTGGGAGACCCAGTACTTC	CATKGREGLGWETQYF
TRBJ2-1	.	TRBV6-1	.	TGTGCCAGCAGTGAAGTTGGACTGGGGATTGACGAGCAGTTCTTC	CASSEVGLGIDEQFF
TRBJ2-5	.	TRBV7-9	TRBD1	TGTGCCAGCAGCCTAGGGACAGCCCAAGAGACCCAGTACTTC	CASSLGTAQETQYF
TRBJ2-7	.	TRBV21-1	.	TGTGCCAGCAGCAGACGACCTGGACTAGCGGGAGGGCCGGGTGAGCAGTACTTC	CASSRRPGLAGGPGEQYF
TRBJ2-6	.	TRBV30	.	TGTGCCTGGAGTGTACAGGGAACTGGGGCCAACGTCCTGACTTTC	CAWSVQGTGANVLTF
TRBJ1-5	.	TRBV19	TRBD1	TGTGCCAGTAACCTGGCTGGGACAGGGGATCAGCCCCAGCATTTT	CASNLAGTGDQPQHF
TRBJ1-4	.	TRBV2	TRBD1	TGTGCCAGCAGTGAAGGTCGGGGGACAGGGGTCGAAAAACTGTTTTTT	CASSEGRGTGVEKLFF
TRBJ1-6	once	TRBV28	TRBD1	TGTGCCAGCAGTGCCGACAGGGTTAATTCACCCCTCCACTTT	CASSADRVNSPLHF
TRBJ2-3	once	TRBV19	.	TGTGCCAGTAGTCCCCAGGGTCCGCCTAGCACAGATACGCAGTATTTT	CASSPQGPPSTDTQYF
TRBJ2-1	.	TRBV5-4	TRBD2	TGTGCCAGCAGCTTGTCGACTAGCAGGAGCTCCTACAATGAGCAGTTCTTC	CASSLSTSRSSYNEQFF
TRBJ1-1	.	TRBV30	.	TGTGCCTGGAGTGTGTGGGGCTTACACACTGAAGCTTTCTTT	CAWSVWGLHTEAFF
TRBJ2-5	.	TRBV5-1	TRBD2	TGCGCCAGCAGCCCGGGACTAGCCCAAGGAGAGACCCAGTACTTC	CASSPGLAQGETQYF
TRBJ1-3	.	TRBV18	.	TGTGCCAGCTCAGCGAGCGGGGACTCTGGAAACACCATATATTTT	CASSASGDSGNTIYF
TRBJ2-1	many	TRBV7-2	TRBD1	TGTGCCAGCACTGGGCAGGGGGCAGGTGAGCAGTTCTTC	CASTGQGAGEQFF
TRBJ2-2	.	TRBV28	TRBD1	TGTGCCACCCGGACAGGGGAATTTACCGGGGAGCTGTTTTTT	CATRTGEFTGELFF
TRBJ2-1	.	TRBV7-3	.	TGTGCCAGCAGCTCCTACGGTCGCAATGAGCAGTTCTTC	CASSSYGRNEQFF
TRBJ2-5	.	TRBV4-3	.	TGCGCCAGCAGCCAAGACAGGGTCAGCGAGACCCAGTACTTC	CASSQDRVSETQYF
TRBJ2-7	.	TRBV19	TRBD1	TGTGCCAGTAACCCACGACAGGGATCCTACGAGCAGTACTTC	CASNPRQGSYEQYF
TRBJ1-5	many	TRBV28	.	TGTGCCAGCAGTGAAGCAGGGGCCCAGCCCCAGCATTTT	CASSEAGAQPQHF
TRBJ2-1	.	TRBV29-1	TRBD2	TGCAGCGTTGAAACGCGGGAGGGCCTGGACAATGAGCAGTTCTTC	CSVETREGLDNEQFF
TRBJ2-1	.	TRBV28	.	TGTGCCGGGAGGACTTCCAGCGGGGAGCAGTTCTTC	CAGRTSSGEQFF
TRBJ2-3	.	TRBV7-3	TRBD2	TGTGCCAGCAGCTTAACGAGGTGGCGAGCGGGAGAGGTAGATACGCAGTATTTT	CASSLTRWRAGEVDTQYF
TRBJ2-2	.	TRBV5-1	TRBD2	TGCGCCAGCAGCTTGGGTCTCGGGAGGGGAACCGGGGAGCTGTTTTTT	CASSLGLGRGTGELFF
TRBJ2-1	.	TRBV5-1	TRBD2	TGCGCCAGCAGCCCCACTAGCGGGGGCTACAATGAGCAGTTCTTC	CASSPTSGGYNEQFF
TRBJ2-2	many	TRBV9	TRBD1	TGTGCCAGCAGCCCTGCCGGGACAGCAGCGAACACCGGGGAGCTGTTTTTT	CASSPAGTAANTGELFF
TRBJ1-5	few	TRBV25-1	.	TGTGCCAGCGCCGGTGCCGGTCGGCAGCCCCAGCATTTT	CASAGAGRQPQHF
TRBJ2-7	.	TRBV29-1	TRBD1	TGCAGCGGGGGGACAGGGGCCGAGCAGTACTTC	CSGGTGAEQYF
TRBJ2-7	once	TRBV2	.	TGTGCCAGCAGTGCGATACAGGGATGGTACGAGCAGTACTTC	CASSAIQGWYEQYF
TRBJ2-7	.	TRBV15	.	TGTGCCACCAGCAGACGACTAACTTCTCCGTCTCACGAGCAGTACTTC	CATSRRLTSPSHEQYF
TRBJ2-1	.	TRBV27	TRBD2	TGTGCCAGCAGTCTCTTACTAGCGGGAGGGCCTGGTGAGCAGTTCTTC	CASSLLLAGGPGEQFF
TRBJ1-3	.	TRBV5-1	TRBD1	TGCGCCAGCAGCCCAGGGACAGGGTCTGGAAACACCATATATTTT	CASSPGTGSGNTIYF
TRBJ2-3	.	TRBV7-2	TRBD2	TGTGCCAGCAGCTTAGGGGTTAGCGGGGGGACAGATACGCAGTATTTT	CASSLGVSGGTDTQYF
TRBJ2-7	.	TRBV28	TRBD1	TGTGCCAGCAGCAGAGACAGGGTACCCTACGAGCAGTACTTC	CASSRDRVPYEQYF
TRBJ2-2	once	TRBV6-5	.	TGTGCCAGCAATCCCGGAGGGAACACCGGGGAGCTGTTTTTT	CASNPGGNTGELFF
TRBJ1-2	few	TRBV5-5	.	TGTGCCAGCAGCCGGGAGGGTTCTAACTATGGCTACACCTTC	CASSREGSNYGYTF
TRBJ2-3	.	TRBV18	TRBD1	TGTGCCAGCTCACGGACAGGGGGGAGAGATACGCAGTATTTT	CASSRTGGRDTQYF
TRBJ1-1	.	TRBV25-1	TRBD1	TGTGCCAGCAGTGCTTTTTCCGGGACAGGGGCTGGCGCTTTCTTT	CASSAFSGTGAGAFF
TRBJ2-4	.	TRBV5-1	.	TGCGCCAGCAGCTTGAGGTCTCCAGCCGAAACAGGGACCAAAAACATTCAGTACTTC	CASSLRSPAETGTKNIQYF
TRBJ1-1	.	TRBV27	.	TGTGCCAGCACTCCACTGGGGGGAGAGGGCACTGAAGCTTTCTTT	CASTPLGGEGTEAFF
TRBJ1-1	.	TRBV7-3	.	TGTGCCAGCAGCTTTTCCATGAACACTGAAGCTTTCTTT	CASSFSMNTEAFF
TRBJ2-3	.	TRBV4-1	TRBD2	TGCGCCAGCAGCCAAGGACTAGCGGGAGGCACAGATACGCAGTATTTT	CASSQGLAGGTDTQYF
TRBJ2-3	.	TRBV5-4	.	TGTGCCAGCAGATCCGCTGGGCGAGATACGCAGTATTTT	CASRSAGRDTQYF
TRBJ2-7	.	TRBV5-1	.	TGCGCCAGCAGCCATTCGACAGACTCCTACGAGCAGTACTTC	CASSHSTDSYEQYF
TRBJ2-1	.	TRBV29-1	.	TGCAGCGTCAGGACTGTCAACTCCTACAATGAGCAGTTCTTC	CSVRTVNSYNEQFF
TRBJ2-7	.	TRBV25-1	TRBD1	TGTGCCAGCAGTGCCGGCAGGGGGCTAAGCGAGCAGTACTTC	CASSAGRGLSEQYF